This note documents a single T cell receptor beta chain sequence. These data come from a study of blood T cell repertoires in COVID-19. This table comes from immunoSEQ multiplex PCR, and its TCRdb copy is limited to in-frame clones, with some not included. The sample lists fewer than 350,000 clones; 86% were seen once. V lost 7 bases, J lost 6 bases, and 3 bases stayed unmatched. The CDR3 has 13 residues. CDR1 is MGHDK, CDR2 SYGVNS, per germline. Sequencing was done on a sample of peripheral blood. The clonotype was recovered from a woman in her thirties with COVID-19, enrolled during active disease. The V and J genes are TRBV25-1 and TRBJ2-2, with 9 nucleotides matching TRBD1. The CDR3 loop reads CASNTGGAGELFF. The CDR3 coding sequence is TGTGCCAGCAACACAGGGGGCGCCGGGGAGCTGTTTTTT.